The present T cell receptor (beta chain) was sequenced within a study of cytomegalovirus exposure and HLA in healthy donors (dated by TCRdb to about 2017). Some background on the complete study: According to an earlier analysis of several hundred of the donors, about 190 million T cells yielded some 110 million unique TCR beta sequences and 276 Gb of sequence data. Approximately 330 gigabases of sequencing data and around 85 million unique TCR sequences made up an early release that covered approximately 620 HLA-typed donors. The genetic ancestry cluster associated with self-reported Caucasian donors included over 80% of the roughly 400 genotyped donors. The study aimed to test whether signatures of past pathogen exposure could be identified by cataloging public T cell receptors. The study used immunosequencing to profile the T cell repertoires of 600 to 850 subjects and linked those repertoires to cytomegalovirus serostatus. A separate validation cohort of roughly 130 different subjects was used in addition to the roughly 700-subject first cohort. High-throughput TCR immunosequencing, statistical association of individual TCRs with disease status, and machine learning were combined to predict cytomegalovirus infection status. A later analysis re-analyzed previously published TCR beta repertoires from approximately 700 donors and added high-resolution HLA genotyping to study TCR occurrence patterns. In the later analysis, no new phenotypic data were used to find candidate immune exposures; instead, reliance was placed on TCR beta sequences and their occurrence across donors. An earlier analysis of approximately 500 of the donors applied high-throughput TCR beta sequencing to assess whether each TCR beta V gene segment acted as functional or pseudogenic. Alongside the repertoire data, information on donor age, sex, ethnicity and CMV serostatus was compiled. A later genetic analysis used genome-wide SNP genotypes for about 60% of the 666 donors, treating that subset as a discovery cohort. Every discovery cohort repertoire had been produced on one sequencing platform. HLA typing covered class I and class II loci at four-digit resolution. The number of donors typed differed by locus, with roughly 629-640 for A, B, C, DRB1 and DQB1, around 500 for DQA1, 600 to 610 for DPA1, and over 400 for DPB1. Because of strong linkage in the cohort, a handful of DR-DQ haplotypes were treated as single units for association and clustering. Among around 400 genotyped donors of the cohort, an average of approximately 220,000 unique TCR beta nucleotide sequences was sequenced per donor, of which 15% to 20% were non-productive. The paper's findings and limits, for the study overall: This cohort had only TCR beta chains sequenced, and the lack of alpha or paired-chain data limited which features could be detected. The 87-base-pair reads could not distinguish some IMGT-functional V segments, including TRBV6-2 and TRBV6-3, so those segments were excluded. A later analysis found that TCR association rates varied across HLA loci, with DRB1 alleles showing the most associated TCRs and HLA-C alleles the fewest. A group of highly shared sequence variants was considered likely to be a technical artifact of the sequencing pipeline. In an earlier analysis of 587 of the donors, most TCR beta V segments appeared in productive rearrangements about 87% or about 30% of the time, broadly matching IMGT annotations. Correlated functional status among segregating V segments might reflect linkage disequilibrium, but an unknown experimental factor could not be ruled out. In a later analysis, several top co-occurrence clusters were reported to appear linked to parvovirus B19, influenza, CMV and Epstein-Barr virus. When HLA alleles, especially DR and DQ, strongly co-occurred, TCR associations were difficult to assign to individual alleles. A further reported finding was that TCR beta sequences accurately predicted the HLA-A and HLA-B alleles for most subjects in the first cohort. Most CMV-associated TCR beta chains appeared to be HLA-restricted in a later analysis, and the HLA associations seemed to be driven largely by CMV exposure. Because HLA typing was missing for some donors at each locus, association tests included only the typed subset. A later analysis associated 17,000 or so TCR beta sequences with specific HLA alleles at a false discovery rate of 0.05. A few of the identified cytomegalovirus-associated TCR beta chains were confirmed in vitro to be specific for cytomegalovirus antigens. V-gene and J-gene trimming of TCR beta chains was associated with a missense DCLRE1C variant in a later genetic analysis, and the association was replicated in an independent cohort. Cytomegalovirus status was reported to be diagnosed by the classifier with high specificity and sensitivity in both the original and validation cohorts. The authors suggested that the approach could potentially be extended to other disease states and immunological phenotypes. A later genetic analysis reported fewer N-insertions in productive TCRs among donors in an Asian-associated ancestry cluster than the roughly 650-donor mean. For the cohort, immune exposure information was limited to CMV serostatus. Compared with equally common non-associated chains, HLA-associated TCR beta chains in a later analysis were more clonally expanded and had lower generation probabilities. Most TCR sequences were seen in very few donors, while some public TCRs were found in many individuals. Presence/absence analyses assumed roughly uniform sequencing depth across donors, an assumption that may not hold. The study gave a list of more than 150 TCR beta chains associated with cytomegalovirus. Because counts were too low, about 17 rarely observed V segments, including chromosome 9 orphons, were excluded from the earlier analysis of fewer than 650 of the donors.

In total, 630 or so healthy bone marrow donors made up the cohort. Cohort members were all nominally healthy when sampled, although unrecorded immune exposures were likely present. The donor was CMV seropositive and belonged to the group of more than 250 seropositive cohort members. Each donor provided a peripheral blood sample, and peripheral blood mononuclear cells were used for TCR beta sequencing. The Qiagen DNeasy Blood Extraction Kit was used to extract genomic DNA from the blood cell samples. Libraries were made using the immunoSEQ multiplex PCR assay. For the multiplex PCR, a mixture combining 60 forward primers for TCR Vbeta segments and 13 reverse primers for TCR Jbeta segments was used. The CDR3 region of rearranged TCR beta genes was amplified from genomic DNA by a multiplex PCR assay. The amplified TCR beta libraries were sequenced on the Illumina HiSeq System as 87-base-pair reads. Regarding the original processing steps: In a later analysis, tens of millions of unique TCR beta chains were counted across the 650 to 700 repertoires, and around 10 million of these chains were shared by at least two donors. Raw reads were error-corrected and collapsed into unique sequences with a nearest-neighbor algorithm that merged closely related sequences to remove PCR and sequencing errors. To assign V, D and J gene segments, CDR3 sequences were aligned to IMGT reference sequences. For a sequence to be retained, a match of at least six nucleotides to both a V gene segment and a J gene segment was required. Rearrangements were classified as productive when the CDR3 lacked stop codons and remained in frame with V and J, and all other rearrangements were classified as non-productive. Following IMGT convention, CDR3 was defined as the stretch from the second conserved V-encoded cysteine up to the conserved J-encoded phenylalanine. Sequences without an unambiguous match to a single V gene segment were excluded from the earlier analysis of several hundred of the donors. An earlier analysis of 450 to 650 of the donors called V segments functional above 56.7% productive rearrangements and segregating when the between-donor standard deviation exceeded 5%. To diagnose cytomegalovirus status from the catalog of TCR beta chain sequences, a statistical classification framework was built. A later analysis assigned V and J genes by comparing TCR nucleotide sequences with IMGT/GENE-DB human TR gene sequences. A later analysis assigned CDR3 sequences and most-parsimonious VDJ recombination scenarios with the TCRdist pipeline. In a later analysis, each TCR beta chain was defined by its CDR3 amino acid sequence together with its V-gene family, and reads without a unique V-gene family were excluded. To address suspected cross-contamination and a sequencing artifact, a later analysis removed approximately 600 highly shared, low-generation-probability nucleotide sequences. A later analysis calculated a clonal expansion index for each public chain from normalized within-repertoire ranks of inferred template counts. A later analysis computed generation probabilities with a VDJ recombination model fitted to out-of-frame rearrangements, and checked the results against IGoR. A later analysis scored TCR-TCR, TCR-HLA and TCR-CMV co-occurrence with hypergeometric tests, applying a repertoire-size bias correction to TCR pairs. A later analysis estimated false discovery rates by permuting HLA or CMV assignments 20 times. In a later analysis, co-occurring TCRs were grouped using DBSCAN, and TCRdist sequence similarity was added for clustering within HLA-allele-positive subsets. Repertoires with fewer than 30,000 or more than 120,000 public chains were left out of co-occurrence clustering, as were five repertoires with anomalous nucleotide sharing. What TCRdb holds here is the immuneACCESS table cut down to in-frame rearrangements. Part of the clones is not present; checked against another copy, under half of the missing clones reflect an unresolved V gene, and the others are unexplained. V and J calls and clone size are given by that table; D and trimming were obtained from the DNA. This sample gives 110,000 to 150,000 clones in total; roughly 80% of them show up just once. Roughly 4% of the sample goes to the ten largest clones.

Concerning this clone itself: What antigen it recognizes has not been identified. No base-level quality is on record; no much larger clone is a single base apart.

At the junction V is shortened by 4 bases and J by 4 bases; bases outside the gene matches: 11. The CDR3 numbers 16 residues from cysteine through phenylalanine. Just CDR3 DNA is preserved here, 48 bases in frame from base 1. Looking up the germline V gene yields CDR1 SGHRS and CDR2 YFSETQ. The V and J genes are TRBV5-1 and TRBJ2-3, with 8 bases aligning to TRBD1. This receptor was identified in a woman aged 40 to 50 in good health and CMV-seropositive. The sequencing sample was made of PBMCs. Here is the DNA: TGCGCCAGCAGCCCAACCGGGACAGGCCTCCCAGATACGCAGTATTTT. It specifies CASSPTGTGLPDTQYF.